This T cell receptor beta chain came from a study of T cell responses to AZD1222 COVID-19 vaccine. The CDR3 sequence is 15 residues long. CDR1 is SGHRS, CDR2 YFSETQ, per germline. V dropped 4 bases and J dropped 5; count of bases not matched to a gene: 7. Sequencing was performed with immunoSEQ multiplex PCR; in TCRdb, only in-frame clones are kept and a portion is missing. The sample has about 150,000 clones; 90% to 95% are singletons. This clone was picked up one time. Antigen unknown. Notes on the study in general: Per reports, nearly half of all spike-specific TCRs target regions that are unmutated in variants. Repertoire sampling happened only post peak T cell response.

This TCR derives from an adult who received the AZD1222 COVID-19 vaccine. The chain joins TRBV5-1 to TRBJ2-1, with TRBD2 matching 9 bases. The sample here was peripheral blood, taken 28 days after the second AZD1222 dose. The CDR3 DNA reads as TGCGCCAGCAGCGTAGCGGGGGCCCCCCACAATGAGCAGTTCTTC. Residues: CASSVAGAPHNEQFF.